These 17 T cell receptor beta chains were sequenced from one sample in a study of cytomegalovirus exposure and HLA in healthy donors. With 60 Vbeta and 13 Jbeta primers, the PCR was carried out. The method was immunoSEQ multiplex PCR; TCRdb's version includes in-frame clones alone and lacks a portion of them. In the table there are 200,000 or so clones, 84% of which are singletons. The sample consisted of PBMCs. The receptors were sampled from a boy between 5 and 17 years old in good health and CMV-seronegative.

V usage is TRBV29-1 and J usage is TRBJ2-7, with D possibly being TRBD1 (6 bases). The CDR3 runs to 13 residues. Germline-derived CDR1 and CDR2 are SQVTM and ANQGSEA. V lost 4 bases and J 3 bases, leaving 13 bases between the germline ends. DNA for the CDR3: TGCAGCGTTGCGGGCAGGGGAAACTACGAGCAGTACTTC. Its protein is CSVAGRGNYEQYF.

This rearrangement joins TRBV18 to TRBJ1-1; D remains ambiguous. Trimming took off 4 bases at V and 6 bases at J, with 12 bases between the two ends. Germline CDR1 and CDR2: KGHSH and LQKENI. The CDR3 covers 13 residues. The CDR3 bases are TGTGCCAGCTCACTCTACGGGGATCCTGAAGCTTTCTTT. Residues: CASSLYGDPEAFF.

The sample holds one count of this clone. The CDR3 protein is CASSFQGQETQYF. In nucleotides, the CDR3 is TGTGCCAGCAGCTTCCAGGGGCAGGAGACCCAGTACTTC. V gene TRBV6-1 combines with J gene TRBJ2-5, with D possibly TRBD1 on 6 matching bases. CDR1 MNHNS and CDR2 SASEGT come from the germline V gene. The CDR3 loop spans 13 amino acids. Deletions cut 6 bases from V and 5 bases from J, with 13 bases between.

V and J are TRBV4-1 and TRBJ1-4, with D possibly being TRBD1 (6 bases). The CDR3 has 17 amino acids. V lost 0 bases to trimming and J lost 2 bases, with 13 bases between them. In germline, CDR1 is MGHRA, CDR2 YSYEKL. CDR3 DNA: TGCGCCAGCAGCCAAGAGCAGGGGCTGAGGACTAATGAAAAACTGTTTTTT. Translated, it gives CASSQEQGLRTNEKLFF.

The chain employs TRBV28 and TRBJ1-1, with D perhaps matching TRBD1 (6 bases). Trimming shortened V by 3 bases and J by 7 bases, and 15 bases separated the two germline ends. The germline gives CDR1 MDHEN, CDR2 SYDVKM. The CDR3 length is 14 residues. The CDR3: CASSFWTVVGEAFF. CDR3 bases: TGTGCCAGCAGTTTCTGGACAGTAGTGGGTGAAGCTTTCTTT.

The genes are TRBV19 and TRBJ2-1; 15 bases agree with TRBD2. In germline, CDR1 is LNHDA, CDR2 SQIVND (reference sequence). CDR3 length: 18 amino acids. Germline trimming cut 4 bases from V and 6 bases from J; bases unmatched to any gene: 10. CDR3 amino acids: CASSKSGTSGGKLNEQFF. As DNA, the CDR3 is TGTGCCAGTAGTAAATCCGGGACTAGCGGGGGGAAACTCAATGAGCAGTTCTTC.

V is TRBV2 and J is TRBJ1-1, with 9 bases fitting TRBD1. This CDR3 contains 16 residues. Germline CDR1 and CDR2: SNHLY and FYNNEI. V dropped 5 bases and J dropped 7; count of bases not matched to a gene: 14. CDR3 coding DNA: TGTGCCAGCAGTTGGAGATCCGGGACAGGGAGTGGTGAAGCTTTCTTT. Protein: CASSWRSGTGSGEAFF.

This clone was counted a few times. The chain carries TRBV14 and TRBJ2-7; 9 bases are shared with TRBD1. Germline CDR1 SGHDN, CDR2 FVKESK. This CDR3 contains 14 residues. Germline trimming cut 3 bases from V and 9 bases from J; bases unmatched to any gene: 9. DNA for the CDR3: TGTGCCAGCAGCCAGGAAACAGGGGGCGTACGGCAGTACTTC. Translation: CASSQETGGVRQYF.

The chain combines TRBV4-1 with TRBJ1-5, with 12 bases aligning to TRBD1. CDR3 length: 18 amino acids. V shed 4 bases and J 7 bases; nucleotides not matched to a gene: 14. The germline gives CDR1 MGHRA, CDR2 YSYEKL. CDR3 in amino acids: CASSPAGTGGWMNQPQHF. Here the CDR3 DNA reads TGCGCCAGCAGCCCGGCCGGGACAGGGGGCTGGATGAACCAGCCCCAGCATTTT.

This chain connects TRBV20-1 to TRBJ2-7; D perhaps matches TRBD1 (5 bases). The CDR3 is 10 residues long. Germline CDR1 DFQATT, CDR2 SNEGSKA (reference sequence). V lost 6 bases and J 2 bases, leaving 5 bases between the germline ends. Here the CDR3 reads CSARAYEQYF. The CDR3 DNA is TGCAGTGCCAGGGCCTACGAGCAGTACTTC.

V usage is TRBV6-1 and J usage is TRBJ1-6, with TRBD1 as a possible D gene (6 bases). The CDR3 totals 14 residues. Per the germline V gene, CDR1 is MNHNS and CDR2 is SASEGT. V was cut by 5 bases and J by 9 bases, with 14 bases left in between. CDR3 nucleotide sequence: TGTGCCAGCAGTCACAGGGAAGAGAGTTCACCCCTCCACTTT. Encoded protein: CASSHREESSPLHF.

This chain joins TRBV18 and TRBJ2-5; 7 nucleotides match TRBD1. The CDR3 is 13 amino acids. Trimming took 2 bases from V and 5 from J; bases not matched to a gene: 2. Germline values: CDR1 KGHSH, CDR2 LQKENI. CDR3 bases: TGTGCCAGCTCACCATGGGACAGTGAGACCCAGTACTTC. Encoded protein: CASSPWDSETQYF.

The chain combines TRBV9 with TRBJ2-3; 12 bases align to TRBD2. CDR1 is SGDLS, CDR2 YYNGEE, per germline. Trimming cost V 0 bases and J 4 bases; bases outside gene matches: 0. The CDR3 totals 15 residues. The CDR3 protein is CASSVASGGADTQYF. The DNA for the CDR3 is TGTGCCAGCAGCGTAGCTAGCGGGGGGGCAGATACGCAGTATTTT.

The chain is built from TRBV9 and TRBJ2-4, with 8 nucleotides matching TRBD1. The CDR3 consists of 14 residues. V shed 0 bases, J shed 8 bases, and the junction held 4 bases outside the gene matches. Germline CDR1 reads SGDLS; CDR2 reads YYNGEE. CDR3 sequence: CASSVDGQGYIQYF. For the CDR3, the DNA is TGTGCCAGCAGCGTAGATGGACAGGGATACATTCAGTACTTC.

DNA of the CDR3: TGTGCCAGCAGGTACAGGGAGGAGAGTCAGCCCCAGCATTTT. It is translated as CASRYREESQPQHF. The V call is TRBV6-6, the J call TRBJ1-5, with D possibly TRBD1 on 6 matching bases. The CDR3 covers 14 residues. V lost 6 bases and J 6 bases, leaving 15 bases between the germline ends. The germline V gene encodes CDR1 MNHNY and CDR2 SVGAGI (reference sequence).

This chain uses TRBV6-5 with TRBJ1-2; weak D call: TRBD1 (5 bases). CDR3 length: 15 amino acids. Germline lookup yields CDR1 MNHEY and CDR2 SVGAGI. V was trimmed by 2 bases and J by 7 bases, leaving 17 bases between them. This chain's CDR3 is CASSYGSGFASGYTF. The CDR3 nucleotides read TGTGCCAGCAGTTACGGGTCAGGGTTCGCAAGTGGCTACACCTTC.

A few counts support this clone. The chain recombines TRBV4-1 with TRBJ2-5; 9 nucleotides line up with TRBD1. The closer fit of TRBJ2-7 to the DNA end suggests the J call may be wrong. Germline loops: CDR1 MGHRA, CDR2 YSYEKL. The CDR3 sequence is 15 residues long. The CDR3 protein is CASSQIRTGVYEQYF. The CDR3 region has the DNA TGCGCCAGCAGCCAAATACGGACAGGGGTCTACGAGCAGTACTTC.